The TCR beta chain described here comes from a study of blood T cell repertoires in COVID-19. As for the study in general: Nucleic acid was either cDNA or gDNA, and it came from T cells, B-cell-depleted T cells, or PBMCs.

Per the study methods: Reference gene primer amplification gave nucleated cell count estimates. Assay: immunoSEQ multiplex PCR; the TCRdb copy retains only in-frame clones and omits some. The D gene and trimming were derived from the DNA, and the V and J assignments and clone size from that table. The data show roughly 280,000 clones, with less than 90% seen just once and under 2% held by the top ten. Sequencing input: peripheral blood. This TCR derives from a man younger than 40 with active or convalescent COVID-19.

CDR3: CASSQDSTGGIYGYTF. For the CDR3, the DNA is TGTGCCAGCAGCCAAGATAGTACAGGAGGGATTTATGGCTACACCTTC. V and J are TRBV14 and TRBJ1-2; possibly TRBD1 for D (5 bases). Trimming removed 0 bases at V and 5 bases at J, with 16 bases between. The CDR3 extends over 16 amino acids. The germline gives CDR1 SGHDN, CDR2 FVKESK. Supplemented by reference TRBV14 and TRBJ1-2, the full variable domain reads EAGVTQFPSHSVIEKGQTVTLRCDPISGHDNLYWYRRVMGKEIKFLLHFVKESKQDESGMPNNRFLAERTGGTYSTLKVQPAELEDSGVYFCASSQDSTGGIYGYTFGSGTRLTVV.